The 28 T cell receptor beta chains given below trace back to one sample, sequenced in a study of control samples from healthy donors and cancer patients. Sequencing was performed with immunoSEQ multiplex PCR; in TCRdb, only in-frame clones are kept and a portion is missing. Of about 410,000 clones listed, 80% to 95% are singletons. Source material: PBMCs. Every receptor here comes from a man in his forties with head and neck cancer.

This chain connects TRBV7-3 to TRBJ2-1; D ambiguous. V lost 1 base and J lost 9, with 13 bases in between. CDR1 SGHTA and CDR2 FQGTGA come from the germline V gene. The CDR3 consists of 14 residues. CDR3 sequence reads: CASSLRFGDREQFF. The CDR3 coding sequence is TGTGCCAGCAGCTTAAGGTTCGGAGATCGTGAGCAGTTCTTC.

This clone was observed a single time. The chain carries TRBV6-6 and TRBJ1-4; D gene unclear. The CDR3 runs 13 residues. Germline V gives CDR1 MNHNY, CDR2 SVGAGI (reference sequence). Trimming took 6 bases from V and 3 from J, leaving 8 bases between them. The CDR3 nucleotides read TGTGCCAGCAGAGCAGACGCTAATGAAAAACTGTTTTTT. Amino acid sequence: CASRADANEKLFF.

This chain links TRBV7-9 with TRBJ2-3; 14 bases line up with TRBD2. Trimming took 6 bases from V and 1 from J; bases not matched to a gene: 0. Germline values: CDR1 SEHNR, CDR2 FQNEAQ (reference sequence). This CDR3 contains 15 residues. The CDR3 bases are TGTGCCAGCAGGACTAGCGGGGGGGGCACAGATACGCAGTATTTT. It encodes CASRTSGGGTDTQYF.

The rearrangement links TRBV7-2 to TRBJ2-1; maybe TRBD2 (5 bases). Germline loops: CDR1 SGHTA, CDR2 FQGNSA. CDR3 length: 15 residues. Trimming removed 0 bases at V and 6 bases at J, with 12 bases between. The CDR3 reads CASSLALPSLNEQFF. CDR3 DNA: TGTGCCAGCAGCTTAGCCTTACCTAGCCTCAATGAGCAGTTCTTC.

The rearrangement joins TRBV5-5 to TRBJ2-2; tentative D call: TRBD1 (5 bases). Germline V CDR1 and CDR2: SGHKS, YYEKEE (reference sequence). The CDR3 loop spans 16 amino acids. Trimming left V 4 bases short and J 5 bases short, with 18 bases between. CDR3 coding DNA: TGTGCCAGCAGCCCCCCTGTTGCAGGGTTTACCGGGGAGCTGTTTTTT. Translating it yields CASSPPVAGFTGELFF.

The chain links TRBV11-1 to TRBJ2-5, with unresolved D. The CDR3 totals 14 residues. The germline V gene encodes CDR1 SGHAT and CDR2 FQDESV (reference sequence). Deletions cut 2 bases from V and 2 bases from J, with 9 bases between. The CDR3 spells CASSLLSNQETQYF. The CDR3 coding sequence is TGTGCCAGCAGCTTACTGTCCAATCAAGAGACCCAGTACTTC. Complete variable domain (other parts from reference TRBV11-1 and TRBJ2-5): EAEVAQSPRYKITEKSQAVAFWCDPISGHATLYWYRQILGQGPELLVQFQDESVVDDSQLPKDRFSAERLKGVDSTLKIQPAELGDSAMYLCASSLLSNQETQYFGPGTRLLVL.

The CDR3 loop reads CASIISGGVSADTQYF. The DNA of the CDR3 is TGTGCCAGCATCATAAGTGGGGGGGTTTCGGCAGATACGCAGTATTTT. This rearrangement joins TRBV28 to TRBJ2-3, with 7 nucleotides matching TRBD2. Germline V gives CDR1 MDHEN, CDR2 SYDVKM. The CDR3 runs 16 residues. V shed 7 bases, J shed 4 bases, and the junction held 14 bases outside the gene matches.

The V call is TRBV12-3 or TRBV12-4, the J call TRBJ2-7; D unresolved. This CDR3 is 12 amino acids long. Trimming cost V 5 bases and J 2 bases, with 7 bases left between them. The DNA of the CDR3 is TGTGCCAGCAGTCCCCTAACCTACGAGCAGTACTTC. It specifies CASSPLTYEQYF.

CDR3 amino acids: CASSRTSGGNLETQYF. The CDR3 DNA is TGTGCCAGCAGCCGGACTAGCGGGGGGAATTTGGAGACCCAGTACTTC. The chain combines TRBV11-1 with TRBJ2-5; 14 bases match TRBD2. The CDR3 loop spans 16 amino acids. Germline lookup yields CDR1 SGHAT and CDR2 FQDESV (reference sequence). V shed 5 bases and J 5 bases; nucleotides not matched to a gene: 7.

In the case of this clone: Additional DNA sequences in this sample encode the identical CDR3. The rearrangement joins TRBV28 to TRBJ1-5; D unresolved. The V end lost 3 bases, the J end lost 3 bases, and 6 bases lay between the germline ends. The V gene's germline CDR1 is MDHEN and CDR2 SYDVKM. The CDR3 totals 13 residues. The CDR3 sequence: CASSLQLNQPQHF. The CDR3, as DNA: TGTGCCAGCAGTTTGCAACTCAATCAGCCCCAGCATTTT.

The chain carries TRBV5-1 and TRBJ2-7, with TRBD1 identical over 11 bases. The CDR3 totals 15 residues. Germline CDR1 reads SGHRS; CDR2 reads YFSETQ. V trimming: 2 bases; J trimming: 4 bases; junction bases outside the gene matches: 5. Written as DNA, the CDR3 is TGCGCCAGCAGCTTCCGGGACAGGGGGACTTACGAGCAGTACTTC. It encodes CASSFRDRGTYEQYF.

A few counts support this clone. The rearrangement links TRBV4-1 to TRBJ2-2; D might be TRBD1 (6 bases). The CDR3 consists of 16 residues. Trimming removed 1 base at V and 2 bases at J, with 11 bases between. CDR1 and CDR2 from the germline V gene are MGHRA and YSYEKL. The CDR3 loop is CASSQVKQGNTGELFF. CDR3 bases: TGCGCCAGCAGCCAAGTTAAACAGGGTAACACCGGGGAGCTGTTTTTT.

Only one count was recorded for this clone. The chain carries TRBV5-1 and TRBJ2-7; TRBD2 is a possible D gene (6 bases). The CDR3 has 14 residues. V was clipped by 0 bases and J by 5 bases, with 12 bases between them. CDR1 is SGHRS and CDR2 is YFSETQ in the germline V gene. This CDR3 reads CASSLEGGRHEQYF. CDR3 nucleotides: TGCGCCAGCAGCTTGGAAGGAGGGCGTCACGAGCAGTACTTC.

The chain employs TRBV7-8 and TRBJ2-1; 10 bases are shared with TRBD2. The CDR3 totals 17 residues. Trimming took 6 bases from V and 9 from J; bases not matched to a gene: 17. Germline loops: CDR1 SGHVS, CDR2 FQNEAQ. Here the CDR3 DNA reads TGTGCCAGCAGTCAAAGGTGGGCTAGCGGGAGTGGGGGTGAGCAGTTCTTC. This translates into CASSQRWASGSGGEQFF.

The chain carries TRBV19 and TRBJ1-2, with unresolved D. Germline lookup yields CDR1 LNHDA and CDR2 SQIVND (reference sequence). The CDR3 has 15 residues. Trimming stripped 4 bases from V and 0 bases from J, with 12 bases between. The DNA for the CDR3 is TGTGCCAGTAGTACCCTGATTGGGACTAACTATGGCTACACCTTC. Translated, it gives CASSTLIGTNYGYTF.

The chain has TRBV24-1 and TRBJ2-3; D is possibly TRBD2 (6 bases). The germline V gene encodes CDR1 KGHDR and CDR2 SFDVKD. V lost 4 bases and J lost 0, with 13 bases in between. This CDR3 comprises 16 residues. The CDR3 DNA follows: TGTGCCACCAGTGAAACCGGGACTTCTAGCACAGATACGCAGTATTTT. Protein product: CATSETGTSSTDTQYF.

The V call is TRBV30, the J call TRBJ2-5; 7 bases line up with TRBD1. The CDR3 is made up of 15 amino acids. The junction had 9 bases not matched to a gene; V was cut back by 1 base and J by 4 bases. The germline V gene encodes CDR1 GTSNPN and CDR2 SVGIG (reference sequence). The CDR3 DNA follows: TGTGCCTGGAGTGCGACAGGGATGGGTGGAGAGACCCAGTACTTC. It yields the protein CAWSATGMGGETQYF.

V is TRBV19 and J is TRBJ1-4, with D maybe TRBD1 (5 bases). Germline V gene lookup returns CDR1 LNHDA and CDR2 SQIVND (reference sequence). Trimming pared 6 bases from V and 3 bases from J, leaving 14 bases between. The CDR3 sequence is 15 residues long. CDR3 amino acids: CASRDTREANEKLFF. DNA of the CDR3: TGTGCCAGTAGGGACACTAGGGAAGCTAATGAAAAACTGTTTTTT. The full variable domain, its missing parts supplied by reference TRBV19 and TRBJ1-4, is DGGITQSPKYLFRKEGQNVTLSCEQNLNHDAMYWYRQDPGQGLRLIYYSQIVNDFQKGDIAEGYSVSREKKESFPLTVTSAQKNPTAFYLCASRDTREANEKLFFGSGTQLSVL.

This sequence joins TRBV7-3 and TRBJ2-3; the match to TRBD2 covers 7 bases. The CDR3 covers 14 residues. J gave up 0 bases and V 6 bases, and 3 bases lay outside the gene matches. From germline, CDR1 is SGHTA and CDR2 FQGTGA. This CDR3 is CASSYSGSTDTQYF. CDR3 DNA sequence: TGTGCCAGCAGTTATAGCGGGAGCACAGATACGCAGTATTTT.

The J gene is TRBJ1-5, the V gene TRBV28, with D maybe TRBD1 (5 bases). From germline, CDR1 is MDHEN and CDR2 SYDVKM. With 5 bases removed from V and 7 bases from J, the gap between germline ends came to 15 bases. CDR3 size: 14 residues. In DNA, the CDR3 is TGTGCCAGCAGTCTCAGGGTTCCCACCCAGCCCCAGCATTTT. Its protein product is CASSLRVPTQPQHF.

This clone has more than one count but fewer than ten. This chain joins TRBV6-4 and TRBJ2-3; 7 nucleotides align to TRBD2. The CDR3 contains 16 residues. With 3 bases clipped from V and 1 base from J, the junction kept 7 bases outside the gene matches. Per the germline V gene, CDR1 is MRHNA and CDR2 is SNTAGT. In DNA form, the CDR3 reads TGTGCCAGCAGTGATGGGGCGGGAGACGGCACAGATACGCAGTATTTT. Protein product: CASSDGAGDGTDTQYF.

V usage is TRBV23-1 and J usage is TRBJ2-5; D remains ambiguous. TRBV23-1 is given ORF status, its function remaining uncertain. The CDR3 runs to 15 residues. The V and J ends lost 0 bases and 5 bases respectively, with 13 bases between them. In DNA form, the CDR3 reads TGCGCCAGCAGTCAATCCTGCGGCCAGAGGGAGACCCAGTACTTC. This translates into CASSQSCGQRETQYF.

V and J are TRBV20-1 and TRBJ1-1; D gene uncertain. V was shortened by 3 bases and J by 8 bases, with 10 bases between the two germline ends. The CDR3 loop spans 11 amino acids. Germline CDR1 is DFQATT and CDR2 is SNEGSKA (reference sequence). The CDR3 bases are TGCAGTGCTAGTCTAACAGCAGAAGCTTTCTTT. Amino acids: CSASLTAEAFF.

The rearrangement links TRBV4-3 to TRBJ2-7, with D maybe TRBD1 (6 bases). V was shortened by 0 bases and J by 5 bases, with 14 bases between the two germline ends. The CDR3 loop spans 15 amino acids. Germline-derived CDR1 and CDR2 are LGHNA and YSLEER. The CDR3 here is CASSQESQGPDEQYF. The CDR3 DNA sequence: TGCGCCAGCAGCCAAGAATCACAGGGTCCCGACGAGCAGTACTTC.

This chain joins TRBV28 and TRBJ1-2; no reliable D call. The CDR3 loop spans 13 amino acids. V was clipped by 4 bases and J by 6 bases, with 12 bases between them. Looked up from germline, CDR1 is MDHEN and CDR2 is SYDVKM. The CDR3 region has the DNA TGTGCCAGCAGTTCACCGGTATGGGATGGCTACACCTTC. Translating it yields CASSSPVWDGYTF.

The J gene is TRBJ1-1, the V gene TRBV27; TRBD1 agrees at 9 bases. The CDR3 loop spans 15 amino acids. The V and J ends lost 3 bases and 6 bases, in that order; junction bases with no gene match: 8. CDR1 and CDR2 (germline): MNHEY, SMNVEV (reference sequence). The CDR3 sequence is CASSFDRTGVAEAFF. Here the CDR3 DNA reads TGTGCCAGCAGTTTTGACCGGACAGGGGTTGCTGAAGCTTTCTTT.

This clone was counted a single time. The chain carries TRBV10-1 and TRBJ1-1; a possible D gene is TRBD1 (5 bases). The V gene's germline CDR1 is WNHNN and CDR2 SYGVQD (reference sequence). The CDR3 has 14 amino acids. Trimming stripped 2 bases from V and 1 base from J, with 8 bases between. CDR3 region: CASSEGGSNTEAFF. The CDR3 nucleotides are TGCGCCAGCAGTGAGGGGGGATCGAACACTGAAGCTTTCTTT.

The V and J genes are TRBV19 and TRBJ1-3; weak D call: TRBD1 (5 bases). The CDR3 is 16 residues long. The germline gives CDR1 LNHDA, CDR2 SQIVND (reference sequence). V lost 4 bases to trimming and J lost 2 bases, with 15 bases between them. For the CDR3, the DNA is TGTGCCAGTAGTACCGTCCCGACAGAAACTGGAAACACCATATATTTT. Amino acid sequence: CASSTVPTETGNTIYF.